This TCR beta chain is drawn from a study of tumor-infiltrating lymphocytes in localized non-small cell lung cancer. Assay: immunoSEQ multiplex PCR; the TCRdb copy retains only in-frame clones and omits some. This sample has some 15,000 clones, with roughly 73% found just once. The V end lost 2 bases, the J end lost 9 bases, and 11 bases lay between the germline ends. From germline, CDR1 is WNHNN and CDR2 SYGVQD (reference sequence). The CDR3 totals 13 residues. The sequence was obtained from a human donor with non-small cell lung cancer. What was sequenced was lung tumor tissue. This chain joins TRBV10-1 and TRBJ2-1; D uncertain. The CDR3: CASSETAFGEQFF. CDR3 DNA: TGCGCCAGCAGTGAGACTGCCTTCGGTGAGCAGTTCTTC.